These 23 T cell receptor beta chains were sequenced from one sample in a study of blood T cell repertoires in COVID-19. Assay: immunoSEQ multiplex PCR; the TCRdb copy retains only in-frame clones and omits some. The repertoire holds a few hundred thousand clones, with more than 85% as singletons. Sequenced: PBMCs or T cells enriched from blood (not recorded which). The receptors stem from a woman aged 25-40 years who had recovered from COVID-19.

The rearrangement uses TRBV5-1 and TRBJ1-4, with D perhaps TRBD1 (5 bases). The germline gives CDR1 SGHRS, CDR2 YFSETQ. The CDR3 consists of 14 residues. Trimming took off 4 bases at V and 3 bases at J, with 10 bases between the two ends. This CDR3 is CASSQDSPNEKLFF. The CDR3 DNA sequence: TGCGCCAGCAGCCAAGACAGCCCTAATGAAAAACTGTTTTTT.

This clone has just one count. At one of its ends the junction is not consistent with the germline gene, which may arise from a read error. This chain joins TRBV29-1 and TRBJ1-1; tentative D call: TRBD1 (5 bases). CDR3 size: 13 residues. Germline assignment: CDR1 SQVTM and CDR2 ANQGSEA. This chain's CDR3 is CSVERQQNAEAFF. DNA of the CDR3: TGCAGCGTTGAAAGACAGCAGAACGCTGAAGCTTTCTTT.

This chain connects TRBV29-1 to TRBJ2-7; D gene ambiguous. The CDR3 runs to 12 residues. The germline V gene has CDR1 SQVTM and CDR2 ANQGSEA. Trimming took off 3 bases at V and 3 bases at J, with 9 bases between the two ends. CDR3 bases: TGCAGCGTTGAGGGCAGCCACTACGAGCAGTACTTC. The encoded protein is CSVEGSHYEQYF.

The J gene is TRBJ2-3, the V gene TRBV27; D uncertain. Trimming left V 6 bases short and J 0 bases short, with 16 bases between. CDR1 and CDR2 from the germline V gene are MNHEY and SMNVEV (reference sequence). This CDR3 contains 16 residues. CDR3 sequence (DNA): TGTGCCAGCAGATTTTTCACACCCCCTAGCACAGATACGCAGTATTTT. Residues: CASRFFTPPSTDTQYF.

This clone appeared a single time. V usage is TRBV2 and J usage is TRBJ2-5, with 7 bases matching TRBD1. The V segment lost 4 bases and the J segment 5 bases; nucleotides outside the gene matches: 7. This CDR3 is built from 14 residues. Germline V lookup: CDR1 SNHLY, CDR2 FYNNEI. Written as DNA, the CDR3 is TGTGCCAGCAGTGGTAGGGGGCGCGGGGAGACCCAGTACTTC. It encodes CASSGRGRGETQYF.

This chain connects TRBV2 to TRBJ1-3; D possibly corresponds to TRBD1 (6 bases). This CDR3 contains 13 residues. The V end was cut by 6 bases, the J end by 3 bases, with 9 bases between. Germline CDR1 and CDR2: SNHLY and FYNNEI. CDR3 sequence: CASRQGGGNTIYF. Written as DNA, the CDR3 is TGTGCCAGCAGACAGGGTGGTGGAAACACCATATATTTT.

This clone was seen a handful of times. V and J are TRBV2 and TRBJ2-1; 9 bases agree with TRBD2. CDR1 and CDR2 (germline): SNHLY, FYNNEI. Unmatched junction bases numbered 5, after V lost 6 bases and J lost 8 bases. This CDR3 is 13 amino acids long. The CDR3 DNA follows: TGTGCCAGCAGCGGACTAGCGCAGCATGAGCAGTTCTTC. Its translation: CASSGLAQHEQFF.

This chain links TRBV6-5 with TRBJ2-6, with a tentative D call TRBD1 (6 bases). Germline assignment: CDR1 MNHEY and CDR2 SVGAGI. This CDR3 is built from 14 residues. V lost 10 bases and J lost 2, with 12 bases in between. CDR3 residues: CATQGLPGANVLTF. The CDR3, as DNA: TGTGCCACCCAGGGGCTCCCTGGGGCCAACGTCCTGACTTTC.

The CDR3 DNA is TGTGCCAGCACTGACAGGGGAAGTTCCTATGGCTACACCTTC. Residues: CASTDRGSSYGYTF. The V call is TRBV2, the J call TRBJ1-2; 8 bases align to TRBD1. Germline CDR1 SNHLY, CDR2 FYNNEI. Trimming cost V 7 bases and J 4 bases; bases outside gene matches: 8. The CDR3 runs 14 residues.

V and J are TRBV12-3 or TRBV12-4 and TRBJ1-3; D is uncertain. The CDR3 runs to 13 residues. V gave up 3 bases and J gave up 3 bases, with 6 bases separating them. The DNA of the CDR3 is TGTGCCAGCAGTTTCGGGGTTGGAAACACCATATATTTT. This translates into CASSFGVGNTIYF.

DNA of the CDR3: TGTGCTAGTGGTTTAGGGGGCCTAGCGGGAGCCAGTCGGGAGACCCAGTACTTC. Translated: CASGLGGLAGASRETQYF. The gene calls are TRBV12-5 and TRBJ2-5, with 10 bases matching TRBD2. V lost 3 bases to trimming and J lost 5 bases; unmatched junction nucleotides: 15. Germline CDR1 LGHNT, CDR2 FRNRAP. The CDR3 is 18 residues long. The whole variable domain, remainder taken from reference TRBV12-5 and TRBJ2-5, is DARVTQTPRHKVTEMGQEVTMRCQPILGHNTVFWYRQTMMQGLELLAYFRNRAPLDDSGMPKDRFSAEMPDATLATLKIQPSEPRDSAVYFCASGLGGLAGASRETQYFGPGTRLLVL.

This clone was observed a few times. This rearrangement joins TRBV3-1 (or the pseudogene TRBV3-2) to TRBJ1-1; TRBD1 agrees at 8 bases. Germline V gene data show CDR1 as LGHDT and CDR2 as YNNKEL (reference sequence). The CDR3 spans 14 residues. Germline trimming cut 3 bases from V and 7 bases from J; bases unmatched to any gene: 7. CDR3 DNA sequence: TGTGCCAGCAGCCATGCGGACAGGGCTATTGAAGCTTTCTTT. Its translation is CASSHADRAIEAFF.

Regarding this clone: One end of the junction does not line up with germline, which may come from a read error. The chain uses TRBV7-9 and TRBJ2-7; maybe TRBD1 (6 bases). The CDR3 sequence is 13 residues long. Germline lookup yields CDR1 SEHNR and CDR2 FQNEAQ (reference sequence). The CDR3 is CTSSLGPGDEQYF. The DNA for the CDR3 is TGTACCAGCAGCTTAGGTCCAGGGGACGAGCAGTACTTC.

The V call is TRBV11-2, the J call TRBJ2-1; TRBD2 matches at 11 bases. This CDR3 has 16 amino acids. The germline V gene encodes CDR1 SGHAT and CDR2 FQNNGV. The trim removed 8 bases at V and 3 bases at J, leaving 9 bases unmatched. The CDR3 nucleotides are TGTGCCAGCGGCAAGACTAGCGGGACCAACTACAATGAGCAGTTCTTC. Residues: CASGKTSGTNYNEQFF.

The chain recombines TRBV9 with TRBJ2-7; the match to TRBD1 covers 10 bases. CDR3 length: 14 amino acids. CDR1 is SGDLS and CDR2 is YYNGEE in the germline V gene. V was pared by 3 bases and J by 5 bases, with 5 bases of the junction left unmatched. In DNA form, the CDR3 reads TGTGCCAGCAGCGCCGGGACAGGGGTCCACGAGCAGTACTTC. Amino acids: CASSAGTGVHEQYF.

The chain is built from TRBV19 and TRBJ1-3; the D is unclear. Trimming took 5 bases from V and 4 from J, leaving 9 bases between them. Looked up from germline, CDR1 is LNHDA and CDR2 is SQIVND (reference sequence). This CDR3 is 13 amino acids long. The CDR3 nucleotides are TGTGCCAGTAGTCCTAACCCCGGAAACACCATATATTTT. It yields the protein CASSPNPGNTIYF. Using reference TRBV19 and TRBJ1-3 for the parts outside the CDR3, the full variable domain is DGGITQSPKYLFRKEGQNVTLSCEQNLNHDAMYWYRQDPGQGLRLIYYSQIVNDFQKGDIAEGYSVSREKKESFPLTVTSAQKNPTAFYLCASSPNPGNTIYFGEGSWLTVV.

J is TRBJ1-1 and V is TRBV11-3; 10 positions agree with TRBD1. The CDR3 runs 16 residues. The germline gives CDR1 SGHNT, CDR2 YENEEA. V trimming: 4 bases; J trimming: 5 bases; junction bases outside the gene matches: 10. The CDR3 here is CASSSGTGDGSTEAFF. CDR3 nucleotides: TGTGCCAGCAGCTCCGGGACAGGGGACGGGTCGACTGAAGCTTTCTTT. Complete variable domain (other parts from reference TRBV11-3 and TRBJ1-1): EAGVVQSPRYKIIEKKQPVAFWCNPISGHNTLYWYLQNLGQGPELLIRYENEEAVDDSQLPKDRFSAERLKGVDSTLKIQPAELGDSAVYLCASSSGTGDGSTEAFFGQGTRLTVV.

The chain is built from TRBV10-2 and TRBJ2-7; D not certain. V lost 6 bases, J lost 7 bases, and 10 bases lay in between. Germline-derived CDR1 and CDR2 are WSHSY and SAAADI. This CDR3 spans 11 amino acids. CDR3 amino acids: CASSPSVEQYF. DNA for the CDR3: TGCGCCAGCAGCCCCTCCGTGGAGCAGTACTTC.

This clone was seen only once. The chain combines TRBV7-9 with TRBJ2-7, with 10 bases aligning to TRBD2. CDR3 length: 17 residues. Germline CDR1 is SEHNR and CDR2 is FQNEAQ (reference sequence). The trim removed 5 bases at V and 4 bases at J, leaving 14 bases unmatched. CDR3 protein: CASSHRLGRAGGYEQYF. The CDR3 coding sequence is TGTGCCAGCAGCCATCGACTTGGGCGAGCGGGAGGGTACGAGCAGTACTTC.

The V call is TRBV5-1, the J call TRBJ2-3, with TRBD2 matching over 14 bases. Germline lookup yields CDR1 SGHRS and CDR2 YFSETQ. V lost 4 bases, J lost 4 bases, and 2 bases stayed unmatched. The CDR3 covers 15 residues. This CDR3 reads CASSPTSGRADTQYF. The CDR3 DNA reads as TGCGCCAGCAGCCCGACTAGCGGGAGGGCAGATACGCAGTATTTT.

V and J are TRBV5-1 and TRBJ2-3, with TRBD2 as a possible D gene (5 bases). Germline V gene sequence: CDR1 SGHRS, CDR2 YFSETQ. V gave up 2 bases and J gave up 3 bases, with 10 bases separating them. The CDR3 runs to 14 residues. The CDR3 DNA reads TGCGCCAGCAGCTTCGGTCGGGGTACAGATACGCAGTATTTT. Residues: CASSFGRGTDTQYF.

This chain connects TRBV6-5 to TRBJ1-2, with D tentatively TRBD1 (5 bases). V dropped 6 bases and J dropped 4 bases, with 15 bases sitting between them. CDR1 MNHEY and CDR2 SVGAGI come from the germline V gene. This CDR3 has 14 amino acids. The CDR3 protein is CASSFGRAAYGYTF. The CDR3 bases are TGTGCCAGCAGCTTTGGCAGGGCGGCCTATGGCTACACCTTC.

The V gene is TRBV5-4, the J gene TRBJ2-2, with TRBD2 matching over 15 bases. V trimming: 3 bases; J trimming: 3 bases; junction bases outside the gene matches: 6. This CDR3 spans 18 amino acids. Germline values: CDR1 SGHNT, CDR2 YYREEE (reference sequence). Here the CDR3 DNA reads TGTGCCAGCAGCTCCTCTCGGACTAGCGGGGGGGACACCGGGGAGCTGTTTTTT. Its translation is CASSSSRTSGGDTGELFF.